Listed below are T cell receptor beta chains from one sample, sequenced in a study of PD-1 blockade in classical Hodgkin lymphoma. Clones were read by immunoSEQ multiplex PCR, and TCRdb kept only the in-frame ones, dropping some. The sample has 50,000 to 85,000 clones, 71% seen once. The starting material was peripheral blood mononuclear cells (PBMCs), obtained before the second cycle of nivolumab. The receptor source for this set is a human donor with classical Hodgkin lymphoma. Both conserved end residues are part of each CDR3. The D gene is left open where the match is weak. Size is stated for part of the rows, as once, few or many counts, or as a class when the clone is expanded.

v_call,d_call,clone_size,j_call,cdr3_nt,cdr3_aa
TRBV5-1,-,-,TRBJ1-1,TGCGCCAGCAGCTTGGCCTCGGCTTCAACTGAAGCTTTCTTT,CASSLASASTEAFF
TRBV11-2,TRBD1,-,TRBJ2-1,TGTGCCAGCAGCTCCGCACTCCGATCAGGGGGTAAGGAGTTCTTC,CASSSALRSGGKEFF
TRBV7-9,-,-,TRBJ2-7,TGTGCCAGCAGCTTAAGTCAGGCCGGATACGAGCAGTACTTC,CASSLSQAGYEQYF
TRBV11-2,-,-,TRBJ1-1,TGTGCCAGCAGCGCCCACCTCTCTGGGACTGAAGCTTTCTTT,CASSAHLSGTEAFF
TRBV7-6,-,-,TRBJ2-1,TGTGCCAGCAGCTTAGGGACGGCTACTAGCTCCTACAATGAGCAGTTCTTC,CASSLGTATSSYNEQFF
TRBV27,-,-,TRBJ1-1,TGTGCCAGCAGTTTGAAGGGGTGGAACACTGAAGCTTTCTTT,CASSLKGWNTEAFF
TRBV6-5,-,-,TRBJ2-2,TGTGCCAGCAGTTTGGGGGGGCCCGGTAACACCGGGGAGCTGTTTTTT,CASSLGGPGNTGELFF
TRBV2,-,-,TRBJ1-3,TGTGCCAGCAGGGGTGCGCTTGGCACCATATATTTT,CASRGALGTIYF
TRBV11-2,TRBD1,-,TRBJ2-5,TGTGCCAGCAGCAGGGGACAGCAAGAGACCCAGTACTTC,CASSRGQQETQYF
TRBV7-8,TRBD2,-,TRBJ2-2,TGTGCCAGCAGCATGACCGGGCTAGCGGGAGGGGGAAACACCGGGGAGCTGTTTTTT,CASSMTGLAGGGNTGELFF
TRBV11-3,TRBD1,many,TRBJ2-1,TGTGCCAGCAGCCCCGGGACAGGGGTGAATGAGCAGTTCTTC,CASSPGTGVNEQFF
TRBV27,-,-,TRBJ1-5,TGTGCCAGCAGTTTGGCAGGGGTGGGGCAGCCCCAGCATTTT,CASSLAGVGQPQHF
TRBV29-1,-,-,TRBJ1-1,TGCAGCGGGGAGCGTAACACTGAAGCTTTCTTT,CSGERNTEAFF
TRBV27,TRBD1,-,TRBJ1-1,TGTGCCAGCAGACCGACAGGGGCTCCCAACACTGAAGCTTTCTTT,CASRPTGAPNTEAFF
TRBV5-1,-,-,TRBJ1-1,TGCGCCAGCAGCTTGGGACCCGGAGGGTCCACTGAAGCTTTCTTT,CASSLGPGGSTEAFF
TRBV7-6,-,-,TRBJ1-3,TGTGCCAGCAGCTTAATGGAGGGGGCTGGAAACACCATATATTTT,CASSLMEGAGNTIYF
TRBV19,-,-,TRBJ2-3,TGTGCCAGTAGTATCTCAGGGATCTCCGCAGATACGCAGTATTTT,CASSISGISADTQYF
TRBV5-1,-,few,TRBJ2-3,TGCGCCAGCAGCAAATCTACAGGGACCACAGATACGCAGTATTTT,CASSKSTGTTDTQYF
TRBV7-8,TRBD1,few,TRBJ1-5,TGTGCCAGCAGCTTGACTGACAGGGGTAGCAATCAGCCCCAGCATTTT,CASSLTDRGSNQPQHF
TRBV27,-,-,TRBJ2-7,TGTGCCAGCAGTTTAAGTCTGGCAGCTAGCTCCTACGAGCAGTACTTC,CASSLSLAASSYEQYF
TRBV4-2,TRBD2,-,TRBJ2-7,TGTGCCAGCAGCCAAGAAACCGGGAGGGCCTACGAGCAGTACTTC,CASSQETGRAYEQYF
TRBV28,-,-,TRBJ2-1,TGTGCCAGCAGTTTGGATTCCTTCTCCTACAATGAGCAGTTCTTC,CASSLDSFSYNEQFF
TRBV5-1,TRBD2,-,TRBJ2-3,TGCGCCAGCAGCCACATAGCGGGCGGCACAGATACGCAGTATTTT,CASSHIAGGTDTQYF
TRBV9,-,once,TRBJ2-7,TGTGCCAGCAGCCCGGGCGGTACCTCCTACGAGCAGTACTTC,CASSPGGTSYEQYF